Presented here are 5 T cell receptor beta chains from one specimen sequenced in a study of shared clonotypes between healthy human individuals. The data were produced by immunoSEQ multiplex PCR, yet TCRdb's version contains in-frame clones alone and is incomplete. The sample yields approximately 720,000 clones, about 90% seen once. CD8 cells classed as naive were CD45RO-negative and positively selected for CCR7, excluding terminally differentiated effector memory CD45RA+ cells. The sequencing sample was made of naive CD8+ T cells sorted from blood. The source is a man aged 25 to 45 in good health.

This sequence joins TRBV19 and TRBJ2-7; TRBD2 matches 8 bases. After removal of 1 base from V and 1 base from J, the junction contained 0 bases not matched to a gene. The CDR3 extends over 14 amino acids. Germline V gives CDR1 LNHDA, CDR2 SQIVND (reference sequence). The DNA of the CDR3 is TGTGCCAGTAGTATAGTAGCGGGGTCCTACGAGCAGTACTTC. Its protein product is CASSIVAGSYEQYF.

This clone was observed a single time. The J gene is TRBJ2-3, the V gene TRBV27, with 7 bases fitting TRBD1. Per germline, CDR1 MNHEY and CDR2 SMNVEV (reference sequence). This CDR3 comprises 14 residues. The V and J ends lost 5 bases and 5 bases, in that order; junction bases with no gene match: 7. The CDR3 coding sequence is TGTGCCAGCAGTAGCACAGGGGTCAGAGATACGCAGTATTTT. It translates to CASSSTGVRDTQYF.

This chain uses TRBV7-2 with TRBJ2-7, with TRBD2 identical over 10 bases. Germline CDR1 is SGHTA and CDR2 is FQGNSA. The CDR3 has 15 residues. The ends lost 4 bases at V and 3 bases at J; junction bases unmatched: 6. The CDR3 protein is CASSSRGTSVYEQYF. CDR3 DNA: TGTGCCAGCAGCTCCAGAGGGACTAGCGTCTACGAGCAGTACTTC.

This clone occurred a few times. The V call is TRBV14, the J call TRBJ2-7, with 13 bases aligning to TRBD2. The J segment lost 0 bases and the V segment lost 4 bases, leaving 0 bases of the junction unmatched. Germline V gene lookup returns CDR1 SGHDN and CDR2 FVKESK. This CDR3 has 15 amino acids. The CDR3 reads CASSRTSGSSYEQYF. The CDR3 nucleotides are TGTGCCAGCAGCCGGACTAGCGGGAGCTCCTACGAGCAGTACTTC.

V is TRBV27 and J is TRBJ2-5, with D unresolved. Germline CDR1 and CDR2: MNHEY and SMNVEV (reference sequence). Trimming took 6 bases from V and 2 from J, leaving 13 bases between them. The CDR3 totals 14 residues. The DNA of the CDR3 is TGTGCCAGCAGACTATCGACCCTACAAGAGACCCAGTACTTC. Protein: CASRLSTLQETQYF.